The next 14 T cell receptor beta chains were all read from a single sample in a study of T cell repertoires in cytomegalovirus infection. Their antigen targets remain unknown. Using its own MiXCR run on the reads, TCRdb lists one record per CDR3 protein. The repertoire holds tens of thousands of distinct CDR3 sequences, with more than 20% as singletons. This specimen consisted of CD8+ T cells from cultured PBMCs, obtained from culture after CMV antigen stimulation. The receptors here all came from a human donor in good health (CMV status not recorded). Some clones in this sample may be carry-over from other donors' samples.

This clonotype was detected ten times or more. J is TRBJ1-1 and V is TRBV7-2; D unclear. Trimming took off 0 bases at V and 10 bases at J, with 18 bases between the two ends. The CDR3 runs 15 residues. Germline V lookup: CDR1 SGHTA, CDR2 FQGNSA. This CDR3 is CASSLAIGQASRAFF. DNA of the CDR3: TGTGCCAGCAGCTTAGCGATTGGTCAGGCATCTCGAGCTTTCTTT. The full variable domain, rest sourced from reference TRBV7-2 and TRBJ1-1, is GAGVSQSPSNKVTEKGKDVELRCDPISGHTALYWYRQSLGQGLEFLIYFQGNSAPDKSGLPSDRFSAERTGGSVSTLTIQRTQQEDSAVYLCASSLAIGQASRAFFGQGTRLTVV.

This clonotype was seen more than once but under ten times. The chain joins TRBV7-6 to TRBJ2-2; weak D call: TRBD1 (6 bases). In germline, CDR1 is SGHVS, CDR2 FNYEAQ. The CDR3 length is 16 residues. V was shortened by 6 bases and J by 5 bases, with 19 bases between the two germline ends. Here the CDR3 reads CASSAQGFLSTGELFF. CDR3 DNA sequence: TGTGCCAGCAGTGCTCAGGGGTTTCTGAGTACCGGGGAGCTGTTTTTT.

This chain uses TRBV12-3 or TRBV12-4 with TRBJ2-2; perhaps TRBD2 as D (5 bases). V lost 2 bases to trimming and J lost 7 bases, with 11 bases between them. The CDR3 spans 14 residues. This chain's CDR3 is CASSLRVRDGELFF. DNA for the CDR3: TGTGCCAGCAGTTTAAGGGTTCGGGACGGGGAGCTGTTTTTT.

CDR3 coding DNA: TGTGCCAGCAGTGAAGCGGGGGTCTTGCAGACCCAGTACTTC. Amino acids: CASSEAGVLQTQYF. The V and J genes are TRBV12-3 or TRBV12-4 and TRBJ2-5, with 8 bases that match TRBD2. This CDR3 comprises 14 residues. V lost 5 bases to trimming and J lost 6 bases; unmatched junction nucleotides: 8.

This clonotype was picked up a small number of times. The chain has TRBV7-2 and TRBJ1-6; TRBD1 is a possible D gene (5 bases). Trimming removed 7 bases at V and 12 bases at J, with 10 bases between. From germline, CDR1 is SGHTA and CDR2 FQGNSA. The CDR3 is 11 amino acids. Here the CDR3 DNA reads TGTGCCAGCACCTCGGGGGTACCCCTCCACTTT. This gives the protein CASTSGVPLHF.

The rearrangement links TRBV6-1 to TRBJ2-1; perhaps TRBD1 as D (6 bases). V gave up 1 base and J gave up 1 base, with 14 bases separating them. This CDR3 is 17 amino acids long. Germline values: CDR1 MNHNS, CDR2 SASEGT. The CDR3 sequence is CASSEERTRGSYNEQFF. The CDR3 DNA sequence: TGTGCCAGCAGTGAAGAGAGGACCAGGGGATCCTACAATGAGCAGTTCTTC.

This clonotype has only a few counts. The V call is TRBV29-1, the J call TRBJ2-2, with 9 nucleotides matching TRBD1. V was pared by 6 bases and J by 1 base, with 9 bases of the junction left unmatched. Per the germline V gene, CDR1 is SQVTM and CDR2 is ANQGSEA. The length of the CDR3 is 16 residues. The CDR3 DNA reads TGCAGCGTCACATCCCCGGACAGGGGGAACACCGGGGAGCTGTTTTTT. Translation: CSVTSPDRGNTGELFF.

There are a few counts of this clonotype. This chain connects TRBV7-2 to TRBJ2-1; D tentatively fits TRBD1 or TRBD2 (5 bases each). The CDR3 covers 20 residues. The germline CDR1 and CDR2 sequences are SGHTA and FQGNSA. The V gene lost 0 bases and the J gene lost 1 base, with 22 bases spanning the gap. CDR3 sequence reads: CASSLAVRESGHQSYNEQFF. The CDR3 DNA is TGTGCCAGCAGCTTAGCGGTGAGAGAGAGCGGACACCAATCCTACAATGAGCAGTTCTTC.

The rearrangement links TRBV5-6 to TRBJ2-3, with TRBD2 matching over 8 bases. CDR3 length: 16 amino acids. CDR1 SGHDT and CDR2 YYEEEE come from the germline V gene. V dropped 4 bases and J dropped 6; count of bases not matched to a gene: 13. The CDR3, as DNA: TGTGCCAGCAGCATAGGACTAGCCGGTACGCGGGATACGCAGTATTTT. Translating it yields CASSIGLAGTRDTQYF.

This clonotype was seen a handful of times. The chain carries TRBV11-2 and TRBJ2-5; no clear D gene. The V end lost 5 bases, the J end lost 3 bases, and 13 bases lay between the germline ends. In germline, CDR1 is SGHAT, CDR2 FQNNGV. The CDR3 contains 14 residues. CDR3 amino acids: CASSPPAGEETQYF. DNA of the CDR3: TGTGCCAGCAGCCCCCCGGCTGGGGAAGAGACCCAGTACTTC.

This clonotype was counted between two and nine times. This chain links TRBV7-2 with TRBJ2-1; D gene uncertain. V lost 3 bases, J lost 0 bases, and 6 bases lay in between. Germline V lookup: CDR1 SGHTA, CDR2 FQGNSA. The CDR3 spans 14 residues. The CDR3 region is CASSLRSSYNEQFF. The CDR3 DNA sequence: TGTGCCAGCAGCTTGCGGAGCTCCTACAATGAGCAGTTCTTC.

This clonotype showed up many times. CDR3 nucleotide sequence: TGTGCCAGCAGAGTCGGTCAGAACACTGAAGCTTTCTTT. Translated, it gives CASRVGQNTEAFF. This sequence joins TRBV6-2 or TRBV6-3 and TRBJ1-1; no reliable D call. CDR3 length: 13 residues. The V and J ends lost 6 bases and 1 base respectively, with 9 bases between them. CDR1 and CDR2 from the germline V gene are MNHEY and SVGEGT.

J is TRBJ2-7 and V is TRBV19; possibly TRBD1 for D (6 bases). Trimming stripped 3 bases from V and 6 bases from J, with 12 bases between. The CDR3 is 13 amino acids. The germline CDR1 and CDR2 sequences are LNHDA and SQIVND (reference sequence). The CDR3 bases are TGTGCCAGTAGTATTGTGGGGGCCTCCGAGCAGTACTTC. Protein sequence: CASSIVGASEQYF.

This chain links TRBV7-2 with TRBJ1-1; D remains unclear. CDR1 and CDR2 (germline): SGHTA, FQGNSA. The CDR3 is 15 residues long. The V gene lost 1 base and the J gene lost 2 bases, with 11 bases spanning the gap. The CDR3 loop reads CASSLELASNTEAFF. The DNA of the CDR3 is TGTGCCAGCAGCTTAGAACTGGCCTCTAACACTGAAGCTTTCTTT.